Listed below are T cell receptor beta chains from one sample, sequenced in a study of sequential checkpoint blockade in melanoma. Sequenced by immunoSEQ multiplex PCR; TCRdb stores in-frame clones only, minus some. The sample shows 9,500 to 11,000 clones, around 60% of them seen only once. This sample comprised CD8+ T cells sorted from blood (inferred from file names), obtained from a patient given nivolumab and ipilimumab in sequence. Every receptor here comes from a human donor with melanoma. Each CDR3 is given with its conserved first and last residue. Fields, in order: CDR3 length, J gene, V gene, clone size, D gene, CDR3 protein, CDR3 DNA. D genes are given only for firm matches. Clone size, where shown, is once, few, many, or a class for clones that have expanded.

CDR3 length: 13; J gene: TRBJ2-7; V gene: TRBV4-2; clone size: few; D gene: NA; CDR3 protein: CASSLAGLYEQYF; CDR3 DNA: TGTGCCAGCAGCTTGGCAGGCCTCTACGAGCAGTACTTC
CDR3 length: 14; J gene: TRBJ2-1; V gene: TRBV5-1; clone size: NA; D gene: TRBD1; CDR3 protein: CASSRDRGLDEQFF; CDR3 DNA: TGCGCCAGCTCAAGGGACAGGGGTCTGGATGAGCAGTTCTTC
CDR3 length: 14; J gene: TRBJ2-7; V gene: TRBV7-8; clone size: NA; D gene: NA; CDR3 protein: CASSLAGPGYEQYF; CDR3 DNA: TGTGCCAGCAGCTTGGCGGGACCTGGCTACGAGCAGTACTTC
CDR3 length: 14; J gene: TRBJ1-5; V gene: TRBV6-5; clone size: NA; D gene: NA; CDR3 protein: CASSYSQAQGPQHF; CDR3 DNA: TGTGCCAGCAGTTACTCACAGGCCCAGGGGCCCCAGCATTTT
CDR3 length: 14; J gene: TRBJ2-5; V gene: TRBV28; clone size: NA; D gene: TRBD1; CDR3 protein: CASSHGQVSGSQYF; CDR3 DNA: TGTGCCAGCAGTCACGGACAGGTATCGGGTTCCCAGTACTTC
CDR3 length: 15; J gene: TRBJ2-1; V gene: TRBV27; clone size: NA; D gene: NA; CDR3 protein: CASSFWASETDEQFF; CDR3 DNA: TGTGCCAGCAGTTTTTGGGCTAGCGAGACCGATGAGCAGTTCTTC
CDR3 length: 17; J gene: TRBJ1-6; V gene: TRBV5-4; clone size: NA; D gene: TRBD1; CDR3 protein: CASSLDYGTAYNSPLHF; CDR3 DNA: TGTGCCAGCAGCTTGGATTATGGGACAGCTTATAATTCACCCCTCCACTTT
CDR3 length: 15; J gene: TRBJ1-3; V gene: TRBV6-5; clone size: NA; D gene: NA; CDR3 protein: CASSYVSGPGNTIYF; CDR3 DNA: TGTGCCAGCAGTTACGTATCGGGTCCGGGGAACACCATATATTTT
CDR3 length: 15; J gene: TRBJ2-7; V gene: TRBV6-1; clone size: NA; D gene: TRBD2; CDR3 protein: CASRGSSGSSYEQYF; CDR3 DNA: TGTGCCAGCAGGGGTTCTAGCGGTTCTTCCTACGAGCAGTACTTC
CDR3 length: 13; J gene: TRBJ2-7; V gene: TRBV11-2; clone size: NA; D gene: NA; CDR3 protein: CASSLVSGDEQYF; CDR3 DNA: TGTGCCAGCAGCTTAGTGTCCGGGGACGAGCAGTACTTC
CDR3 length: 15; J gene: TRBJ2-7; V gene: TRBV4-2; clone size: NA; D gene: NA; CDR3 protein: CASSHRSGTAYEQYF; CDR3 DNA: TGTGCCAGCAGCCATCGTAGCGGGACAGCCTACGAGCAGTACTTC
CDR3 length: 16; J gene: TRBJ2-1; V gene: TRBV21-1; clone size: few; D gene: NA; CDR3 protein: CASSKKLAGGYNEQFF; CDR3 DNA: TGTGCCAGCAGCAAAAAACTAGCGGGAGGCTACAATGAGCAGTTCTTC
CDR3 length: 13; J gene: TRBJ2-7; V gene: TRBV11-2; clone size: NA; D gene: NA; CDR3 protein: CASSTDGPYEQYF; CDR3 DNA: TGTGCCAGCAGCACAGACGGCCCCTACGAGCAGTACTTC
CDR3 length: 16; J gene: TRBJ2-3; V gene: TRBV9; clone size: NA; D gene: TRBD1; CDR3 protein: CASRTGQGAITDTQYF; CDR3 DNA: TGTGCCAGCAGAACTGGACAGGGAGCAATCACAGATACGCAGTATTTT
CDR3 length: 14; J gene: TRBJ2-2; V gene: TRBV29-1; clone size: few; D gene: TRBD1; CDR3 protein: CSVQDRGNTGELFF; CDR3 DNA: TGCAGCGTTCAGGACAGGGGTAACACCGGGGAGCTGTTTTTT
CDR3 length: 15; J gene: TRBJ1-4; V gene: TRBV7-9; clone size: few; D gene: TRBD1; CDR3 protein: CAILPRDRADEKLFF; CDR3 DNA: TGTGCCATATTACCCCGGGACAGGGCAGATGAAAAACTGTTTTTT
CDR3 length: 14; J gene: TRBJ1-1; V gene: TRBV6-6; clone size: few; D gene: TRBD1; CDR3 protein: CASSRDSVNTEAFF; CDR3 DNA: TGTGCCAGCAGTAGGGACAGTGTGAACACTGAAGCTTTCTTT